This T cell receptor beta chain comes out of a study of T cells after posttransplantation cyclophosphamide. As for this clone: The antigen is unknown.

Study-level findings and limits: Later post-transplant blood repertoires were often dominated by donor CD8+ memory clones. Skin or GI-infiltrating T cells shared few TRB sequences with blood. After PTCy, TRB diversity resembled that of CNI/methotrexate controls.

V gave up 4 bases and J gave up 5 bases, with 12 bases separating them. The CDR3 consists of 13 residues. Germline CDR1 SGHDT, CDR2 YYEEEE. Peripheral blood was collected from the related graft donor on the marrow donation day. Here immunoSEQ multiplex PCR was the method, and the copy in TCRdb shows in-frame clones only, minus some. The sample has 66,000 or so clones, around 95% seen once. J is TRBJ2-5 and V is TRBV5-6; no clear D gene. This receptor was obtained from a woman aged 25-40 years in good health and a related stem cell transplant donor. The specimen sequenced was PBMCs. CDR3 residues: CASSVRVWETQYF. CDR3 bases: TGTGCCAGCAGCGTAAGGGTCTGGGAGACCCAGTACTTC.